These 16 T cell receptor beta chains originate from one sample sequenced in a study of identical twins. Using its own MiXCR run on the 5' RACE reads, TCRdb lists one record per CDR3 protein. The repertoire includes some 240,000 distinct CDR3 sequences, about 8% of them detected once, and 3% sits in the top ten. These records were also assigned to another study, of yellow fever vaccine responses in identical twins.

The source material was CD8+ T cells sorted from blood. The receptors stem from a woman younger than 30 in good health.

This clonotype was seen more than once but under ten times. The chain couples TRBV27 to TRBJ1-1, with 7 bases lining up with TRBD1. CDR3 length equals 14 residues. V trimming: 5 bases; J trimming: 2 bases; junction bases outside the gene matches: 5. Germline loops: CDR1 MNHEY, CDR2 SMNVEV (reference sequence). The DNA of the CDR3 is TGTGCCAGCAGTAGAACAGGGGCCAACACTGAAGCTTTCTTT. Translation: CASSRTGANTEAFF.

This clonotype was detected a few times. The CDR3 sequence: CASSILRGGDDEQFF. The CDR3 DNA reads TGTGCCAGCAGTATTTTACGGGGGGGCGACGATGAGCAGTTCTTC. The V gene is TRBV27, the J gene TRBJ2-1; TRBD2 matches 8 bases. J lost 8 bases, V lost 5 bases, and 11 bases had no gene match. The CDR3 contains 15 residues. From germline, CDR1 is MNHEY and CDR2 SMNVEV (reference sequence).

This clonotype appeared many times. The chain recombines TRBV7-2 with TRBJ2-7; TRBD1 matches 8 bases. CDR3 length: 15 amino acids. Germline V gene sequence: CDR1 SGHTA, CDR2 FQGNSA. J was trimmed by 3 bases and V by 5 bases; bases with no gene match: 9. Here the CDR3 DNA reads TGTGCCAGCAGCCTGTCCGGGACAGGACTCTACGAGCAGTACTTC. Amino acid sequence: CASSLSGTGLYEQYF.

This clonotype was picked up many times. The CDR3 DNA sequence: TGTGCCAGCAGGCCCCAGGAGGGGCTTGACACTGAAGCTTTCTTT. It is translated as CASRPQEGLDTEAFF. V gene TRBV11-2 combines with J gene TRBJ1-1; TRBD1 might be the D (5 bases). Trimming took off 6 bases at V and 3 bases at J, with 17 bases between the two ends. The CDR3 extends over 15 amino acids. Per the germline V gene, CDR1 is SGHAT and CDR2 is FQNNGV.

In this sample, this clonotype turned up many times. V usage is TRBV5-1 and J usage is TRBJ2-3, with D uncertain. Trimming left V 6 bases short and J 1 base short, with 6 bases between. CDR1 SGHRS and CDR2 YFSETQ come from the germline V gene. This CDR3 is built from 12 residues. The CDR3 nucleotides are TGCGCCAGCACAGCCGGCACAGATACGCAGTATTTT. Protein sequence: CASTAGTDTQYF.

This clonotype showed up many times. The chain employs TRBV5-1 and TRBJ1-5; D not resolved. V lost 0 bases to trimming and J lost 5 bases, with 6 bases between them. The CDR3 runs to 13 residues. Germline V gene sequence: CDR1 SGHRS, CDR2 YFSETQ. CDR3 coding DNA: TGCGCCAGCAGCTTGGAAGGGCATCAGCCCCAGCATTTT. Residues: CASSLEGHQPQHF.

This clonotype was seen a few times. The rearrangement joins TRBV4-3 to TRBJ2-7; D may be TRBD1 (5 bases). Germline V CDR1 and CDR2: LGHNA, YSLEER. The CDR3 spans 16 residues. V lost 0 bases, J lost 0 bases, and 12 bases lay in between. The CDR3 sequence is CASSQEFETASYEQYF. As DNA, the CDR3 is TGCGCCAGCAGCCAAGAATTTGAGACAGCCTCCTACGAGCAGTACTTC.

CDR3 sequence reads: CATSRPQAGDALAKNIQYF. The CDR3 DNA reads as TGTGCCACCAGCAGGCCCCAAGCGGGCGACGCCCTAGCCAAAAACATTCAGTACTTC. The genes are TRBV15 and TRBJ2-4; a possible D gene is TRBD2 (6 bases). The V gene lost 3 bases and the J gene lost 0 bases, with 21 bases spanning the gap. CDR3 length: 19 residues. Per germline, CDR1 LNHNV and CDR2 YYDKDF (reference sequence).

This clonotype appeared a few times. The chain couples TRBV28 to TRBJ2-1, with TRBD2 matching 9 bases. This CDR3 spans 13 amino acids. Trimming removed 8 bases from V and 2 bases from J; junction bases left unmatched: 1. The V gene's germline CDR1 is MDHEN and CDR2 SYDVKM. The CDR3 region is CASLAGPYNEQFF. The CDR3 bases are TGTGCCAGCCTAGCGGGACCCTACAATGAGCAGTTCTTC.

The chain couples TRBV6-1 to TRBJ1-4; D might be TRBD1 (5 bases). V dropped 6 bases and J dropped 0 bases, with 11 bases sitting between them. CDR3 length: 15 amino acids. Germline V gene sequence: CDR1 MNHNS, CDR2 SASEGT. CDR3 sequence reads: CASSLGRATNEKLFF. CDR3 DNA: TGTGCCAGCAGCTTGGGACGGGCAACTAATGAAAAACTGTTTTTT.

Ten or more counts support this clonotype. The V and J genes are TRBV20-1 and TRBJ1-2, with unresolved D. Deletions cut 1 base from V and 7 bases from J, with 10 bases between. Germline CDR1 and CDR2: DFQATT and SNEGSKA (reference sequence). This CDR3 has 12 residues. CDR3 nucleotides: TGCAGTGCTAGAGTACCCGGATCTGGCTACACCTTC. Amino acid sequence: CSARVPGSGYTF.

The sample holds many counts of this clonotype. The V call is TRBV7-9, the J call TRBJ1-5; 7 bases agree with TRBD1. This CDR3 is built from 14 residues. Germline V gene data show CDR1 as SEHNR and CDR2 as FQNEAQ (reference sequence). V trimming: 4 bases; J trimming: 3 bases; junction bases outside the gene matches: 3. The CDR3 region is CASSSGQNNQPQHF. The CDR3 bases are TGTGCCAGCAGCTCGGGACAGAACAATCAGCCCCAGCATTTT.

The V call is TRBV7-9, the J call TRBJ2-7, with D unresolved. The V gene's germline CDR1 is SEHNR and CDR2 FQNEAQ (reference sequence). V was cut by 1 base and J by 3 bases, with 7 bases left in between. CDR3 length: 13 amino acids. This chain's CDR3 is CASSLETFYEQYF. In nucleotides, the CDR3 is TGTGCCAGCAGCTTAGAGACATTCTACGAGCAGTACTTC.

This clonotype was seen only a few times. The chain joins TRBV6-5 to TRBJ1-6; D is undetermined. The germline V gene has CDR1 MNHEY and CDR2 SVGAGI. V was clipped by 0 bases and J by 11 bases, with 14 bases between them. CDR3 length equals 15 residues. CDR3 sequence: CASSYSTSSTPPLHF. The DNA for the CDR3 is TGTGCCAGCAGTTACTCGACAAGTAGTACCCCACCCCTCCACTTT.

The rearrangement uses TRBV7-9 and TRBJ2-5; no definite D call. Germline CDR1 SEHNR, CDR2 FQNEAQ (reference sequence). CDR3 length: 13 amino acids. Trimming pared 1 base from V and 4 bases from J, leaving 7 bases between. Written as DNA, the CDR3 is TGTGCCAGCAGCTTAGTTGAGCGAGAGACCCAGTACTTC. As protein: CASSLVERETQYF.

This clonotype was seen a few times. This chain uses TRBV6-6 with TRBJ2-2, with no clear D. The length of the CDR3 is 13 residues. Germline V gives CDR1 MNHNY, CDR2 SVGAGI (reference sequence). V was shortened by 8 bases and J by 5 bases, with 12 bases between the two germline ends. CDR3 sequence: CASLPRRTGELFF. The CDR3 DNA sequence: TGTGCCAGCCTACCCCGTCGGACCGGGGAGCTGTTTTTT.